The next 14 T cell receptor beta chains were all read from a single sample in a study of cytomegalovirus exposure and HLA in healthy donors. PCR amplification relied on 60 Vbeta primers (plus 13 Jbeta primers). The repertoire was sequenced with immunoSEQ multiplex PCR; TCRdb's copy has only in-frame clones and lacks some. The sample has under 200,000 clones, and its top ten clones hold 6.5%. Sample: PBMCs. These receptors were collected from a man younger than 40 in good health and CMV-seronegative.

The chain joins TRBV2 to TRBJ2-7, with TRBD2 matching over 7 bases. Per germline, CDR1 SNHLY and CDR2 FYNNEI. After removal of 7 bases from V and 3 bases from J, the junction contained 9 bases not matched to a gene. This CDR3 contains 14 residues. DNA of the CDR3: TGTGCCAGCACCCTGGGAGGGTCTTACTACGAGCAGTACTTC. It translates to CASTLGGSYYEQYF.

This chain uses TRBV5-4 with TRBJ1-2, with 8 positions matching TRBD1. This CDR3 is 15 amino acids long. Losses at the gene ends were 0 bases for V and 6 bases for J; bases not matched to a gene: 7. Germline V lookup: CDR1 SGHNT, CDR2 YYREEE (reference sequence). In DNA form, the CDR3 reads TGTGCCAGCAGCTTGGATCGAGGACAGGGTCATGGCTACACCTTC. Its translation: CASSLDRGQGHGYTF.

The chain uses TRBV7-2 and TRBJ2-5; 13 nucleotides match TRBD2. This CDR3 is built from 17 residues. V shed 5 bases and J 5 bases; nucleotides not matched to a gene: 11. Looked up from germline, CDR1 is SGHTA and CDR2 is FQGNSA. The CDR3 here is CASSLGLAGRTRETQYF. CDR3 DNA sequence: TGTGCCAGCAGCCTGGGACTAGCGGGGCGGACCCGGGAGACCCAGTACTTC.

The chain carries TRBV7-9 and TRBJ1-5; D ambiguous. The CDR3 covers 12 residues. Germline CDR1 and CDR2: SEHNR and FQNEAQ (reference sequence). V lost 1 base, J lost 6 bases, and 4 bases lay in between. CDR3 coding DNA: TGTGCCAGCAGCTTAGGTAGTCAGCCCCAGCATTTT. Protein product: CASSLGSQPQHF. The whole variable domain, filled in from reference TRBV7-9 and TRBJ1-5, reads DTGVSQNPRHKITKRGQNVTFRCDPISEHNRLYWYRQTLGQGPEFLTYFQNEAQLEKSRLLSDRFSAERPKGSFSTLEIQRTEQGDSAMYLCASSLGSQPQHFGDGTRLSIL.

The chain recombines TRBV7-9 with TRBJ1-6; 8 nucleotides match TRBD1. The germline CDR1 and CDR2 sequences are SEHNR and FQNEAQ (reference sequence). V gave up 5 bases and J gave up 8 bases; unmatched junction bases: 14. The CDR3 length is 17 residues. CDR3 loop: CASSNQQGVSRYSPLHF. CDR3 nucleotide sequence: TGTGCCAGCAGCAATCAACAGGGGGTGAGCCGGTATTCACCCCTCCACTTT. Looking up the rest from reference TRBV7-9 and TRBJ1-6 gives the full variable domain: DTGVSQNPRHKITKRGQNVTFRCDPISEHNRLYWYRQTLGQGPEFLTYFQNEAQLEKSRLLSDRFSAERPKGSFSTLEIQRTEQGDSAMYLCASSNQQGVSRYSPLHFGNGTRLTVT.

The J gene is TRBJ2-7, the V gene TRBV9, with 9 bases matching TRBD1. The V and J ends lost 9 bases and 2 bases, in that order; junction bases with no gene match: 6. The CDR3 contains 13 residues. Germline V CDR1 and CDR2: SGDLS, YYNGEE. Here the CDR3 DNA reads TGTGCCACCCTGTGGGACAGGGCCTACGAGCAGTACTTC. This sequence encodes CATLWDRAYEQYF. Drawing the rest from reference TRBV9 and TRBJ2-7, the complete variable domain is DSGVTQTPKHLITATGQRVTLRCSPRSGDLSVYWYQQSLDQGLQFLIQYYNGEERAKGNILERFSAQQFPDLHSELNLSSLELGDSALYFCATLWDRAYEQYFGPGTRLTVT.

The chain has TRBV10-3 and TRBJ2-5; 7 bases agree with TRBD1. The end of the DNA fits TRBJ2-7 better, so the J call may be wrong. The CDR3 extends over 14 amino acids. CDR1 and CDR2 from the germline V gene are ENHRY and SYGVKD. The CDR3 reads CAISPGQTIYEQYF. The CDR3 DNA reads TGTGCCATCAGTCCGGGACAGACGATCTACGAGCAGTACTTC.

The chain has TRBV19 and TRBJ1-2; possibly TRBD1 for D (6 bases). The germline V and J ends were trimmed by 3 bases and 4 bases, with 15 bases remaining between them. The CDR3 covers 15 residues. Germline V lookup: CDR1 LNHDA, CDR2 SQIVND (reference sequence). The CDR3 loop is CASSIEAGEAYGYTF. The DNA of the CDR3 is TGTGCCAGTAGTATCGAGGCAGGGGAAGCCTATGGCTACACCTTC.

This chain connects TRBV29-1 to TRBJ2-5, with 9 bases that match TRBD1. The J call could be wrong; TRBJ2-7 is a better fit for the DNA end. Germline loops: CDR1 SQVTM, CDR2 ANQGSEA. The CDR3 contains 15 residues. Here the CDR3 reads CSVPGQGGSTYEQYF. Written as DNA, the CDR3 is TGCAGCGTCCCGGGACAGGGTGGGAGCACCTACGAGCAGTACTTC.

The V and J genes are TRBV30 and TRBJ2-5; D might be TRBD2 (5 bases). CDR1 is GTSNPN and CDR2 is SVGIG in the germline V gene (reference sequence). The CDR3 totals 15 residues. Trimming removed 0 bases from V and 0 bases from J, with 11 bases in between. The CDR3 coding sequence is TGTGCCTGGAGTGTTACAAGCGGCCACCAAGAGACCCAGTACTTC. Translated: CAWSVTSGHQETQYF.

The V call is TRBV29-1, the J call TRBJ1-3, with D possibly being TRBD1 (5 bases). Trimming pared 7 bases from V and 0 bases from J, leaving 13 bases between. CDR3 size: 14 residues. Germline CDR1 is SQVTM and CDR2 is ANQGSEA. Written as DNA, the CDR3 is TGCAGCGCCCGGTCAGGGAACTCTGGAAACACCATATATTTT. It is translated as CSARSGNSGNTIYF.

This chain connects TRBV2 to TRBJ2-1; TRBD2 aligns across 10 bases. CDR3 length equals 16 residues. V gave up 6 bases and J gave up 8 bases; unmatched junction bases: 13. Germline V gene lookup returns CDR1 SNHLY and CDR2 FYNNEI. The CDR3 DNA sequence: TGTGCCAGCAGCCAAACTTCTAGCGGGGGTAAGGATGAGCAGTTCTTC. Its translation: CASSQTSSGGKDEQFF.

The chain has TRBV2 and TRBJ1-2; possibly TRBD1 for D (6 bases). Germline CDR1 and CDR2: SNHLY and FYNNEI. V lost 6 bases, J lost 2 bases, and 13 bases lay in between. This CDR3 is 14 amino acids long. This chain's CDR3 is CASREQTGNYGYTF. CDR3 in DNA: TGTGCCAGCAGGGAGCAGACAGGAAACTATGGCTACACCTTC.

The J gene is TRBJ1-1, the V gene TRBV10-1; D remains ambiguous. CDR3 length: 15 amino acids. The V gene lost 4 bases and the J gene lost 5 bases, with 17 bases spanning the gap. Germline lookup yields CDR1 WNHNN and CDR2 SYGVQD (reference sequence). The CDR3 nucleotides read TGCGCCAGCAGTGCTTCGGTCTCCTCGGGGACTGAAGCTTTCTTT. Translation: CASSASVSSGTEAFF.